The rows below give T cell receptor beta chains drawn from one sample of a study of tumor-infiltrating lymphocytes in primary liver carcinoma. In TCRdb, the multiplex PCR reads were re-called with MiXCR into one record per CDR3 protein. The profile shows about 180,000 distinct CDR3 sequences, about 60% of them singletons. Sequencing was performed on peripheral blood. The receptor source for this set is a man aged 35 to 55 with primary liver carcinoma and hepatitis B virus infection. Both conserved end residues are part of each CDR3. The D gene is left open where the match is weak. A row's size may be missing; if present it is once, few, many or a size class.

TRBJ2-5 | TRBV10-2 | few | 11 | . | CASSEQETQYF | TGCGCCAGCAGTGAACAAGAGACCCAGTACTTC
TRBJ2-7 | TRBV11-2 | . | 15 | . | CASSLDRGQNYGQYF | TGTGCCAGCAGCTTAGATCGAGGGCAGAACTACGGGCAGTACTTC
TRBJ1-1 | TRBV5-4 | . | 13 | . | CASSPGQDTEAFF | TGTGCCAGCAGCCCGGGACAAGACACTGAAGCTTTCTTT
TRBJ2-3 | TRBV4-2 | . | 14 | . | CASGQDLKRDTQYF | TGTGCCAGCGGCCAAGACCTGAAGCGGGATACGCAGTATTTT
TRBJ2-2 | TRBV29-1 | . | 15 | . | CSVDRGGSNTGELYF | TGCAGCGTTGATCGGGGCGGATCGAACACCGGGGAGCTGTATTTT
TRBJ2-7 | TRBV12-3/TRBV12-4 | . | 14 | TRBD1 | CASSQRDRGHDQYF | TGTGCCAGCAGCCAACGGGACAGGGGCCACGACCAGTACTTC
TRBJ2-1 | TRBV11-2 | . | 22 | . | CASSLSYRGPVKQVCSHNEQFF | TGTGCCAGCAGCCTCTCCTACCGGGGTCCCGTGAAACAGGTTTGCTCACACAATGAGCAGTTCTTC
TRBJ2-2 | TRBV4-2 | . | 16 | . | CASSQETGGGSGELFF | TGTGCCAGCAGCCAAGAAACGGGGGGCGGGTCCGGGGAGCTGTTTTTT
TRBJ1-1 | TRBV29-1 | . | 13 | . | CSVDQFKNTEAFF | TGCAGCGTTGATCAATTTAAAAACACTGAAGCTTTCTTT
TRBJ2-7 | TRBV11-3 | many | 18 | TRBD1 | CASRSTGTGSSSIYEQYF | TGTGCCAGCAGATCAACCGGGACAGGATCCTCCTCAATCTACGAGCAGTACTTC
TRBJ2-7 | TRBV30 | . | 17 | . | CAWSVFGGISEMGEQYF | TGTGCCTGGAGTGTATTTGGTGGGATTAGCGAGATGGGTGAGCAGTACTTC
TRBJ2-7 | TRBV13 | few | 13 | . | CASSPGLSYEQYF | TGTGCCAGCAGCCCGGGACTTTCCTACGAGCAGTACTTC